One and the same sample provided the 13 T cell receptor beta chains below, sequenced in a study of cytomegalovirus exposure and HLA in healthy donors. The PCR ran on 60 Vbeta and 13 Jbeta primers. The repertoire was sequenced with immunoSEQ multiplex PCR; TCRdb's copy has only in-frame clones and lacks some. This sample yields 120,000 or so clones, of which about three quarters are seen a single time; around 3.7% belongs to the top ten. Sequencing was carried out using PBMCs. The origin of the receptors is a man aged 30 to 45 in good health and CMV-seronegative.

CDR3: CASSLVGGEAFF. The CDR3 coding sequence is TGTGCCAGCAGCTTAGTCGGGGGTGAAGCTTTCTTT. The chain is built from TRBV11-2 and TRBJ1-1; D might be TRBD1 (5 bases). CDR1 is SGHAT and CDR2 is FQNNGV in the germline V gene. Trimming removed 1 base at V and 7 bases at J, with 7 bases between. The CDR3 is 12 amino acids.

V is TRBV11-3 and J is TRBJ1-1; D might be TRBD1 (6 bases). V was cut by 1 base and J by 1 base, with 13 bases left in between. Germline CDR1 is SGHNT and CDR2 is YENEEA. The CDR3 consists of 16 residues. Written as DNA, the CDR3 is TGTGCCAGCAGCTTAGGGATGGGACATGGGAACACTGAAGCTTTCTTT. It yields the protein CASSLGMGHGNTEAFF.

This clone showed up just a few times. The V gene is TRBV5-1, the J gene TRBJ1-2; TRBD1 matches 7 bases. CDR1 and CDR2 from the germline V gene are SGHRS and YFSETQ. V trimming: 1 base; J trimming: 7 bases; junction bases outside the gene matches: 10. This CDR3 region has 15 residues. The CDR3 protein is CASSLIRQGDGGYTF. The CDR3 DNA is TGCGCCAGCAGCTTGATTAGGCAGGGGGATGGTGGCTACACCTTC. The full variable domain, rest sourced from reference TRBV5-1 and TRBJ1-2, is KAGVTQTPRYLIKTRGQQVTLSCSPISGHRSVSWYQQTPGQGLQFLFEYFSETQRNKGNFPGRFSGRQFSNSRSEMNVSTLELGDSALYLCASSLIRQGDGGYTFGSGTRLTVV.

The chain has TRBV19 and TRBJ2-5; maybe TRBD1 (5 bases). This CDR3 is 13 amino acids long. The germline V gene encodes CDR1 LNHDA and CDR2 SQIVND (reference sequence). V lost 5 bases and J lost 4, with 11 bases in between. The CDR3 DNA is TGTGCCAGTAGTCGACAGACCCGAGAGACCCAGTACTTC. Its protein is CASSRQTRETQYF.

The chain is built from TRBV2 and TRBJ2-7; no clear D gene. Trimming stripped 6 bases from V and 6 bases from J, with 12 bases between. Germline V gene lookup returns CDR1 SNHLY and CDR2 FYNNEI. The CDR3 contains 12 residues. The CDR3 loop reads CASRLPSREQYF. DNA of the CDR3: TGTGCCAGCAGGCTACCCTCACGCGAGCAGTACTTC.

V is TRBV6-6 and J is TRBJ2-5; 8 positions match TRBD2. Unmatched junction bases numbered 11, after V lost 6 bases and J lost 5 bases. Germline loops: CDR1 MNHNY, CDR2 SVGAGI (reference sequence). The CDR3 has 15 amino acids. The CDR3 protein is CASSHSGGAGETQYF. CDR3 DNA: TGTGCCAGCAGCCACTCGGGAGGGGCTGGGGAGACCCAGTACTTC.

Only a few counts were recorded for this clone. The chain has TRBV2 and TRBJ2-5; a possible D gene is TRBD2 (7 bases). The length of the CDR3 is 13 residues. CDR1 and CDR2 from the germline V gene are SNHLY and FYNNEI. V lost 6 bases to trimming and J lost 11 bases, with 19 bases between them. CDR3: CASREGGVGEQYF. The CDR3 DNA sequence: TGTGCCAGCAGGGAGGGGGGGGTGGGTGAGCAGTACTTC.

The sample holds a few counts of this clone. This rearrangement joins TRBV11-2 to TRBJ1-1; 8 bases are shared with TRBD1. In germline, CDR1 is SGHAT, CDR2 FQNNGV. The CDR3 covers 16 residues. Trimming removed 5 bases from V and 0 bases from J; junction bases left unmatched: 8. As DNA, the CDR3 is TGTGCCAGCAGCCTTTGGGACAGGAGATTGAACACTGAAGCTTTCTTT. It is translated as CASSLWDRRLNTEAFF.

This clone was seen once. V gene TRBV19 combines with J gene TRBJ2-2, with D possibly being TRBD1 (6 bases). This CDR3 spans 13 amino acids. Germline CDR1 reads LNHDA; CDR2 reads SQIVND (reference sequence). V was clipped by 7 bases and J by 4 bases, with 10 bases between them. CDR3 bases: TGTGCCAGTACACAGGGTGGCACCGGGGAGCTGTTTTTT. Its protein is CASTQGGTGELFF.

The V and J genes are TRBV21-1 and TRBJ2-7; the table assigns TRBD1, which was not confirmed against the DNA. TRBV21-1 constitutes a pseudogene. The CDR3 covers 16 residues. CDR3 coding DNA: TGTGCCAGCAGCTCCTACTTAGGGGACAGGATCTACGAGCAGTACTTC. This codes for CASSSYLGDRIYEQYF.

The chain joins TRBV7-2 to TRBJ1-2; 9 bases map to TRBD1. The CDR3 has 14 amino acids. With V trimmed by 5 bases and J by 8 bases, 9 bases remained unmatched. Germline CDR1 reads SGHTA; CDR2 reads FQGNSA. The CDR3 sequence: CASSPTTGGGGYTF. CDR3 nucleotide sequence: TGTGCCAGCAGCCCGACGACAGGGGGGGGAGGCTACACCTTC.

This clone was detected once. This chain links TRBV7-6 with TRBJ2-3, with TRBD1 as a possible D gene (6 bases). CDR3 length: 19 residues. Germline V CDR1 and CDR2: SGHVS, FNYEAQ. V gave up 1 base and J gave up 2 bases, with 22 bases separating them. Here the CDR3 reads CASSLEGRGPHRYTDTQYF. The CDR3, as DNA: TGTGCCAGCAGCTTAGAGGGCAGGGGACCGCACCGATACACAGATACGCAGTATTTT.

CDR3 loop: CAISEGQGGNQPQHF. DNA for the CDR3: TGTGCCATCAGTGAGGGACAGGGAGGCAATCAGCCCCAGCATTTT. The rearrangement links TRBV10-3 to TRBJ1-5, with TRBD1 matching over 8 bases. This CDR3 comprises 15 residues. J lost 2 bases, V lost 2 bases, and 2 bases had no gene match. Germline V lookup: CDR1 ENHRY, CDR2 SYGVKD.